The rows below give T cell receptor beta chains drawn from one sample of a study of shared clonotypes between healthy human individuals. The repertoire was sequenced with immunoSEQ multiplex PCR; TCRdb's copy has only in-frame clones and lacks some. Of hundreds of thousands of clones in the sample, 90% to 97% were seen once. The material sequenced was naive CD4+ T cells sorted from blood. All receptors derive from a woman aged 25 to 39 in good health. Each CDR3 is given with its conserved first and last residue. The order of the fields is J gene, V gene, D gene, clone size, CDR3 DNA, CDR3 protein. A D gene is named only where the DNA matches it firmly. Expanded clones get a size class; other rows say once, few or many, or leave the size out.

>TRBJ1-5|TRBV19|TRBD1|.
TGTGCCAGTAGCTCGGACAGGGGAGCAGGCCAGCCCCAGCATTTT
CASSSDRGAGQPQHF
>TRBJ2-7|TRBV13|.|.
TGTGCCAGCAGCCAGACGAGGGACGTATCCTACGAGCAGTACTTC
CASSQTRDVSYEQYF
>TRBJ2-1|TRBV28|TRBD1|once
TGTGCCAGCAGTAACCAGGACAGGAGCTCCTACAATGAGCAGTTCTTC
CASSNQDRSSYNEQFF
>TRBJ2-1|TRBV2|.|.
TGTGCCAGCCGCAAGGACGGAGTCAACCTCTACAATGAGCAGTTCTTC
CASRKDGVNLYNEQFF
>TRBJ2-5|TRBV18|.|.
TGTGCCAGCTTCTCGCAGTTCCAAGAGACCCAGTACTTC
CASFSQFQETQYF
>TRBJ2-7|TRBV10-3|.|.
TGTGCCATCAGTGAATGGGACAAGGACGAGCAGTACTTC
CAISEWDKDEQYF
>TRBJ1-5|TRBV2|.|.
TGTGCCAGCAGTGGGTATCCAGAACCACATAGCAATCAGCCCCAGCATTTT
CASSGYPEPHSNQPQHF
>TRBJ2-1|TRBV27|.|.
TGTGCCAGCAGTTTACTGGGCAGGGGGCAACGCGGCGGGGACCCCGGGAGGGGTGAGCAGTTCTTC
CASSLLGRGQRGGDPGRGEQFF
>TRBJ2-3|TRBV6-4|.|.
TGTGCCAGCAGCCCCTTTGCGGCCGTGAGGACAGATACGCAGTATTTT
CASSPFAAVRTDTQYF
>TRBJ2-4|TRBV5-1|.|once
TGCGCCAGCAGCTTGGGGGACCAAGCCAAAAACATTCAGTACTTC
CASSLGDQAKNIQYF
>TRBJ2-7|TRBV27|TRBD2|.
TGTGCCAGCAGTCGACTAGCGGGAGGAACTAAGCAGTACTTC
CASSRLAGGTKQYF
>TRBJ1-3|TRBV6-1|.|.
TGTGCCAGCAGTGAAGCGACAGGCTCTGGAAACACCATATATTTT
CASSEATGSGNTIYF
>TRBJ1-1|TRBV18|.|.
TGTGCCAGCTCACTGAACGTAAACACTGAAGCTTTCTTT
CASSLNVNTEAFF
>TRBJ2-5|TRBV5-1|.|.
TGCGCCAGCAGCTTGGGCTCCTCGGGAGAAGAGACCCAGTACTTC
CASSLGSSGEETQYF
>TRBJ2-1|TRBV29-1|.|.
TGCAGCGTCGCTAACTCCTACAATGAGCAGTTCTTC
CSVANSYNEQFF
>TRBJ1-1|TRBV19|TRBD1|.
TGTGCCAGTAGTCGGACAGGCAGCACTGAAGCTTTCTTT
CASSRTGSTEAFF
>TRBJ2-7|TRBV10-3|.|.
TGTGCCATCAAACCCACGTACCTCTCCTACGAGCAGTACTTC
CAIKPTYLSYEQYF
>TRBJ1-1|TRBV10-2|.|.
TGCGCCAGCAGTGAGGTGTGGGCCACTGAAGCTTTCTTT
CASSEVWATEAFF
>TRBJ2-1|TRBV4-1|TRBD2|.
TGCGCCAGCAGCACAACTAAACTAGCGGGAGGGCCGAGGGAGCAGTTCTTC
CASSTTKLAGGPREQFF
>TRBJ2-1|TRBV11-2|.|.
TGTGCCAGCAGCTTAGTACGGGGTAGTGAGCAGTTCTTC
CASSLVRGSEQFF
>TRBJ2-2|TRBV6-1|.|.
TGTGCCAGCAGTGAAAAGTTTTGGGGGACCGGGGAGCTGTTTTTT
CASSEKFWGTGELFF
>TRBJ1-6|TRBV19|TRBD1|.
TGTGCCAGTAGTGCAAGACAGGGACTAACCTCCTATTCACCCCTCCACTTT
CASSARQGLTSYSPLHF
>TRBJ2-5|TRBV6-1|.|.
TGTGCCAGCAGACTTACTTTTTTGGAGACCCAGTACTTC
CASRLTFLETQYF
>TRBJ2-1|TRBV11-3|.|.
TGTGCCAGCAGCCCCCGGGGGACCTACAATGAGCAGTTCTTC
CASSPRGTYNEQFF
>TRBJ2-7|TRBV15|TRBD1|.
TGTGCCACCAGCAAATTAGGGACAGGAGGAAGGTACGAGCAGTACTTC
CATSKLGTGGRYEQYF
>TRBJ1-5|TRBV27|TRBD1|.
TGTGCCAGCAGTAAAGGACAGGGGGTTAGCAATCAGCCCCAGCATTTT
CASSKGQGVSNQPQHF